This T cell receptor (beta chain) emerged from a study of Ad26.COV2.S vaccination and SARS-CoV-2 variants (dated by TCRdb to the early 2020s). For the study in its entirety: Vaccine-arm donors were drawn from COV1001, a multicentre, randomized, double-blind, placebo-controlled phase I-IIa trial of Ad26.COV2.S in healthy adults. TCRbeta repertoire sequencing was used to assess the specificity and breadth of SARS-CoV-2-reactive T cell receptors after Ad26.COV2.S vaccination. Investigators remained blinded to trial group allocation during experiments and outcome assessment. Ad26.COV2.S was administered intramuscularly at a dose of 5x10^10 or 1x10^11 viral particles, either as one shot or as two shots given 56 days apart. The TCR-sequenced set comprised approximately 32 samples: some 20 Ad26.COV2.S vaccine recipients, 5 placebo recipients and 8 SARS-CoV-2 convalescent individuals. Participants in the trial were split at random into five groups of five each, receiving low-dose or high-dose Ad26.COV2.S once or twice, or else placebo on both occasions. Here is what the overall study found, with its caveats: After vaccination, spike-specific CD8+ and CD4+ T cell responses were reported to show substantial breadth. The study was not powered to compare responses between vaccine doses or regimens. Spike-specific TCR breadth was higher in Ad26.COV2.S recipients than in placebo recipients (P = 0.0014). The authors noted that the TCR breadth and depth analyses may have underestimated total T cell responses. Non-spike TCR breadth was comparable between vaccine and placebo recipients, consistent with the vaccine containing only spike.

The immunoSEQ Assay was used to sequence TCRbeta CDR3 regions. After extraction, genomic DNA underwent amplification by bias-controlled multiplex PCR, followed by high-throughput sequencing. For the original study's pipeline: To quantify the absolute abundance of each unique TCRbeta CDR3 region, sequences were collapsed and filtered. T cell fraction was estimated by normalizing TCRbeta template counts to usable DNA, which was measured by amplifying reference genes present in all nucleated cells. Repertoire TCRs were annotated as SARS-CoV-2-specific by exact matching of V gene, CDR3 amino acid sequence and J gene to a known reactive TCR set. MIRA supplied the reference SARS-CoV-2 TCR set, which was filtered for enrichment in COVID-19-positive ImmuneCODE repertoires so that public or cross-reactive TCRs were removed. Based on the MIRA antigens, annotated TCRs were further analysed at the level of specific ORF or position within ORF. Depth was the summed frequency of annotated unique rearrangements, while breadth was defined as annotated unique rearrangements over total unique productive rearrangements. Two-sided Wilcoxon rank-sum tests were applied when comparing TCR breadth between groups. Here the immuneACCESS table is served through TCRdb, limited to in-frame sequences with V and J called. Missing clones are a known gap in these copies; in checked studies unresolved V genes cover under half, and the rest lacks a known reason. V, J and clone size derive from that table, while D and trimming were established from the DNA sequence. In all, the sample holds roughly 320,000 clones, and 70% to 90% of those were seen once. Under 2% of the sample lies in the top ten.

In the paper's terms, the treatment or condition label means: roughly 18 received Ad26.COV2.S at low or high dose, single or two shots; roughly five received placebo; per-sample allocation not given. Repertoires of vaccine and placebo recipients were sequenced from samples collected on day 63 after the first injection. Cohort 1b enrolled 25 adults aged 18-55 years at a single site in Boston, USA, between 29 July and 7 August 2020. Ad26.COV2.S was a replication-incompetent adenovirus type 26 vector expressing a prefusion-stabilized SARS-CoV-2 spike protein from the original Wuhan strain. V is cut by 2 bases and J by 0 bases, and the space between the germline ends is 17 bases. From the cysteine up to the phenylalanine, the CDR3 has a length of 17 residues. Just CDR3 DNA is preserved here, 51 bases in frame from base 1. As encoded in the germline V gene, CDR1 is SGHRS while CDR2 is YFSETQ. In regard to this clone: Its antigen remains undetermined. No much larger clone is present one base from it, and per-base qualities are unavailable.

Material: peripheral blood, obtained in a trial of Ad26.COV2.S vaccine versus placebo. The chain is encoded by TRBV5-1 joined to TRBJ1-2; the D region possibly corresponds to TRBD1 (5 bases align). This TCR was recovered from a person between 18 and 65 years old who received the Ad26.COV2.S COVID-19 vaccine or a placebo. CDR3 loop: CASSLGAREASNYGYTF. The DNA reads as follows: TGCGCCAGCAGCTTAGGAGCCAGGGAGGCGTCTAACTATGGCTACACCTTC. Here the CDR3 is joined to the reference TRBV5-1 and TRBJ1-2 genes, and the full variable domain is: KAGVTQTPRYLIKTRGQQVTLSCSPISGHRSVSWYQQTPGQGLQFLFEYFSETQRNKGNFPGRFSGRQFSNSRSEMNVSTLELGDSALYLCASSLGAREASNYGYTFGSGTRLTVV.